The clone carrying this T cell receptor beta chain was observed a few times. Its antigen is unknown. Germline-derived CDR1 and CDR2 are SQVTM and ANQGSEA. V was pared by 4 bases and J by 0 bases, with 15 bases between. CDR3 length equals 15 residues. TCR cDNA was made by 5'RACE template switching, adding a universal primer site and UMIs. MiXCR, applied by TCRdb to the 5' RACE reads, yields one record per CDR3 protein. The sample lists around 360,000 distinct CDR3 sequences; under 14% were seen once. These data originate in a study of T cells after yellow fever vaccination. Study-wide results and limits: Faster peaking, at day 5 versus 15, marked a secondary response that was weaker.

The receptor's source is a man younger than 35 who received the YFV17D yellow fever vaccine. The sample was PBMCs, taken on the day of the first yellow fever vaccination. V usage is TRBV29-1 and J usage is TRBJ1-1, with a weak D call TRBD1 (5 bases). CDR3 DNA: TGCAGCGTTGCCCGAGGGGCGGGCATGAACACTGAAGCTTTCTTT. Translated: CSVARGAGMNTEAFF. Complete variable domain (other parts from reference TRBV29-1 and TRBJ1-1): SAVISQKPSRDICQRGTSLTIQCQVDSQVTMMFWYRQQPGQSLTLIATANQGSEATYESGFVIDKFPISRPNLTFSTLTVSNMSPEDSSIYLCSVARGAGMNTEAFFGQGTRLTVV.